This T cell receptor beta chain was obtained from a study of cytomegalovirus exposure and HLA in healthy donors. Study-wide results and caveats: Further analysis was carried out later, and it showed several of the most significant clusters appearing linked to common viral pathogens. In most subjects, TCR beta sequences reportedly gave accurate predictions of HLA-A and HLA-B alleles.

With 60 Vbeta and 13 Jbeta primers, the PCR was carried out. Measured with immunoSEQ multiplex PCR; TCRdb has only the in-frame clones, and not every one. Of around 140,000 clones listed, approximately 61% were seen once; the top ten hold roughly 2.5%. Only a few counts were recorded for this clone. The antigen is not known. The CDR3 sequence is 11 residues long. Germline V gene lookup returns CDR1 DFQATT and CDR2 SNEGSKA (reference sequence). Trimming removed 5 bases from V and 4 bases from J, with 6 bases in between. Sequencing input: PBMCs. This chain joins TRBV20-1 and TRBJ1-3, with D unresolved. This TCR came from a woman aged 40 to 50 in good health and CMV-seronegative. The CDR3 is CSAPLGNTIYF. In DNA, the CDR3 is TGCAGTGCTCCTCTCGGAAACACCATATATTTT.